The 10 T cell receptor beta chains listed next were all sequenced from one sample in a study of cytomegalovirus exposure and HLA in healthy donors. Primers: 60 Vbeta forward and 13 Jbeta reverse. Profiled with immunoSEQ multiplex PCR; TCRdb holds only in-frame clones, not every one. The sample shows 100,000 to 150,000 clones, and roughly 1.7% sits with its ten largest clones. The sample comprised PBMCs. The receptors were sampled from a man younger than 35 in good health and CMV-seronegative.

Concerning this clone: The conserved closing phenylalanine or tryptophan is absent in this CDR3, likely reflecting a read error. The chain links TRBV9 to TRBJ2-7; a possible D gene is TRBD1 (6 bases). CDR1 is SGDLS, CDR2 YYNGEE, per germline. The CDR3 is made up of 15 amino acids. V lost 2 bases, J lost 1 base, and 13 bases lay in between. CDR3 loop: CASSVKMDSSYEQYL. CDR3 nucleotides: TGTGCCAGCAGCGTCAAAATGGACAGTTCCTACGAGCAGTACCTC.

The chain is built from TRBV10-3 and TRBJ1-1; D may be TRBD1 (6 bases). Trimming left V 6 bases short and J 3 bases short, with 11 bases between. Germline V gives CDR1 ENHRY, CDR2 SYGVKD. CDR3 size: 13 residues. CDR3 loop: CAIRDSTYTEAFF. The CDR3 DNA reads TGTGCCATCAGGGACAGCACTTACACTGAAGCTTTCTTT.

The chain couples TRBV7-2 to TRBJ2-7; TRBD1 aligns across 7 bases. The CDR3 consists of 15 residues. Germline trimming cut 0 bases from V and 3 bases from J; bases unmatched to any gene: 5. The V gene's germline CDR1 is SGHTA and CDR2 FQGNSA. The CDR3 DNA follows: TGTGCCAGCAGCTTAGCTGGGACAGACCTCTACGAGCAGTACTTC. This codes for CASSLAGTDLYEQYF.

The CDR3: CASSAGTGAREQYF. The CDR3 nucleotides read TGCGCCAGCAGCGCGGGGACAGGGGCTCGTGAGCAGTACTTC. The chain recombines TRBV5-1 with TRBJ2-5; 10 bases align to TRBD1. The CDR3 is 14 residues long. The ends lost 4 bases at V and 11 bases at J; junction bases unmatched: 11. The germline V gene has CDR1 SGHRS and CDR2 YFSETQ. The variable domain in full, completed from reference TRBV5-1 and TRBJ2-5, reads KAGVTQTPRYLIKTRGQQVTLSCSPISGHRSVSWYQQTPGQGLQFLFEYFSETQRNKGNFPGRFSGRQFSNSRSEMNVSTLELGDSALYLCASSAGTGAREQYFGPGTRLLVL.

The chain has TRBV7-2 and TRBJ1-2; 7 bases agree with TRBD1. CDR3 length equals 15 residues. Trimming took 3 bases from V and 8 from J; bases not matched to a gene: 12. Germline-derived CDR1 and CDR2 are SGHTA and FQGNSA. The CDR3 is CASSLADRVGRGYTF. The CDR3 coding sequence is TGTGCCAGCAGCTTGGCCGACAGGGTGGGACGCGGCTACACCTTC.

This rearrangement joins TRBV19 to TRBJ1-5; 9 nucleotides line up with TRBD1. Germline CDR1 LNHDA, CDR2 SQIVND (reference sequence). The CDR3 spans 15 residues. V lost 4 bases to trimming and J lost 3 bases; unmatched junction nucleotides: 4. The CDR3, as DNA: TGTGCCAGTAGTACCCGGGACAGGGTCAATCAGCCCCAGCATTTT. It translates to CASSTRDRVNQPQHF.

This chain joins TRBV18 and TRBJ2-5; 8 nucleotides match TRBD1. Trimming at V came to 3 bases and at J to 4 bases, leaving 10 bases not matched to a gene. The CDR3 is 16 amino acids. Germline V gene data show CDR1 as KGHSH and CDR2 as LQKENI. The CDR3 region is CASSPSLGQVVETQYF. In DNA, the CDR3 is TGTGCCAGCTCACCTTCCCTGGGACAGGTGGTAGAGACCCAGTACTTC.

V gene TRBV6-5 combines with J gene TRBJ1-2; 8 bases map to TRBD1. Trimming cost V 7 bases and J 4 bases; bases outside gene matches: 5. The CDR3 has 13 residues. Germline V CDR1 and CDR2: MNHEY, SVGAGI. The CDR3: CASKTGTGYGYTF. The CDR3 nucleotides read TGTGCCAGCAAGACTGGGACAGGCTATGGCTACACCTTC.

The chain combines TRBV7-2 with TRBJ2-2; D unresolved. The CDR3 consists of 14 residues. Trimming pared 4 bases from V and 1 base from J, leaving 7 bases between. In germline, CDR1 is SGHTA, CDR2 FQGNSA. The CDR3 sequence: CASSSTLNTGELFF. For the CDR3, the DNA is TGTGCCAGCAGCTCGACATTGAACACCGGGGAGCTGTTTTTT.

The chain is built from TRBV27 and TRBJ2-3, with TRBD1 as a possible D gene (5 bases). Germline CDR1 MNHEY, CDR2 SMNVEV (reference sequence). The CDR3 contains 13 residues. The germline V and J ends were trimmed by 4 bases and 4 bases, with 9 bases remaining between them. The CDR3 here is CASSSRAPDTQYF. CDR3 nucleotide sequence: TGTGCCAGCAGTTCCAGGGCCCCAGATACGCAGTATTTT.